This TCR beta chain was retrieved from a study of cytomegalovirus exposure and HLA in healthy donors. In the case of this clone: Antigen specificity is unknown.

Regarding the study as a whole: Because they were indistinguishable, some V segments, including TRBV6-2 and TRBV6-3, were excluded.

PCR involved 60 Vbeta and 13 Jbeta primers. Profiling relied on immunoSEQ multiplex PCR, and the TCRdb table lists in-frame clones only, not all of them. The data show fewer than 150,000 clones, roughly 80% seen once. With 7 bases clipped from V and 6 bases from J, the junction kept 9 bases outside the gene matches. Germline V gene lookup returns CDR1 MDHEN and CDR2 SYDVKM. The CDR3 loop spans 15 amino acids. The clonotype originates from a man aged 40-55 years in good health and CMV-seronegative. The J gene is TRBJ1-4, the V gene TRBV28, with TRBD1 identical over 9 bases. Sequencing used PBMCs. The CDR3 nucleotides read TGTGCCAGCACCCTTGGGACAGGGTTTTATGAAAAACTGTTTTTT. Translation: CASTLGTGFYEKLFF.